These T cell receptor beta chains were read from a single sample in a study of T cell responses to AZD1222 COVID-19 vaccine. Repertoires were generated with immunoSEQ multiplex PCR, while TCRdb's copy carries only in-frame clones and drops some. Among around 58,000 clones, approximately 88% were seen once, and the ten largest hold about 14%. Here the sequenced sample was peripheral blood, taken 28 days after the second AZD1222 dose. These TCRs come from an adult who received the AZD1222 COVID-19 vaccine. Both conserved end residues are part of each CDR3. Each record gives: CDR3 protein, CDR3 DNA, clone size, V gene, J gene, D gene. The D gene is left open where the match is weak. The size entry is marked missing in some rows and otherwise reads once, few, many or a size class.

CDR3 protein: CASSKKVVLAKNIQYF
CDR3 DNA: TGTGCCAGCAGCAAAAAGGTTGTTCTAGCCAAAAACATTCAGTACTTC
clone size: .
V gene: TRBV21-1
J gene: TRBJ2-4
D gene: .

CDR3 protein: CASSAGTGPDTQYF
CDR3 DNA: TGTGCCAGCAGCGCCGGGACAGGTCCAGATACGCAGTATTTT
clone size: .
V gene: TRBV7-2
J gene: TRBJ2-3
D gene: TRBD1

CDR3 protein: CASSQPGAGPYEQYF
CDR3 DNA: TGTGCCAGCAGCCAACCTGGAGCGGGACCCTACGAGCAGTACTTC
clone size: .
V gene: TRBV7-8
J gene: TRBJ2-7
D gene: TRBD2

CDR3 protein: CASSLETGANTGELFF
CDR3 DNA: TGTGCCAGCAGCTTGGAGACGGGGGCGAACACCGGGGAGCTGTTTTTT
clone size: .
V gene: TRBV5-4
J gene: TRBJ2-2
D gene: .

CDR3 protein: CASSNRRNEKLFF
CDR3 DNA: TGTGCCAGCAGCAACAGACGGAATGAAAAACTGTTTTTT
clone size: few
V gene: TRBV27
J gene: TRBJ1-4
D gene: .

CDR3 protein: CASSDAWSNSPLHF
CDR3 DNA: TGTGCCAGCAGTGATGCCTGGTCGAATTCACCCCTCCACTTT
clone size: once
V gene: TRBV2
J gene: TRBJ1-6
D gene: .

CDR3 protein: CASSLGGGERTDTQYF
CDR3 DNA: TGCGCCAGCAGCTTGGGTGGGGGAGAGCGCACAGATACGCAGTATTTT
clone size: .
V gene: TRBV5-1
J gene: TRBJ2-3
D gene: .

CDR3 protein: CASSLEGGSYNEQFF
CDR3 DNA: TGTGCCAGCAGCTTAGAGGGCGGTTCTTACAATGAGCAGTTCTTC
clone size: few
V gene: TRBV7-8
J gene: TRBJ2-1
D gene: .

CDR3 protein: CASSLGSRPYEQYF
CDR3 DNA: TGTGCCAGCAGCTTGGGGAGTAGGCCCTACGAGCAGTACTTC
clone size: once
V gene: TRBV5-4
J gene: TRBJ2-7
D gene: .

CDR3 protein: CASSPRLSAYNEQYF
CDR3 DNA: TGCGCCAGCAGCCCGAGGTTGAGTGCGTATAACGAGCAGTACTTC
clone size: .
V gene: TRBV5-1
J gene: TRBJ2-7
D gene: .

CDR3 protein: CASSMTSGGFQETQYF
CDR3 DNA: TGTGCCAGTAGTATGACAAGCGGGGGTTTCCAAGAGACCCAGTACTTC
clone size: .
V gene: TRBV19
J gene: TRBJ2-5
D gene: TRBD2

CDR3 protein: CASSDPSIGGRAYNEQFF
CDR3 DNA: TGTGCCAGCAGTGATCCCTCGATCGGTGGGAGGGCCTACAATGAGCAGTTCTTC
clone size: .
V gene: TRBV2
J gene: TRBJ2-1
D gene: TRBD2

CDR3 protein: CASSSGGGNTEAFF
CDR3 DNA: TGTGCCAGCAGCTCTGGGGGAGGGAACACTGAAGCTTTCTTT
clone size: .
V gene: TRBV11-3
J gene: TRBJ1-1
D gene: .

CDR3 protein: CASSLGRAANYGYTF
CDR3 DNA: TGTGCCAGCAGCTTAGGCCGGGCAGCTAACTATGGCTACACCTTC
clone size: .
V gene: TRBV13
J gene: TRBJ1-2
D gene: .

CDR3 protein: CASGEEREWDEQFF
CDR3 DNA: TGTGCTAGTGGTGAGGAGCGGGAGTGGGATGAGCAGTTCTTC
clone size: .
V gene: TRBV12-5
J gene: TRBJ2-1
D gene: TRBD2

CDR3 protein: CASSFTREKLFF
CDR3 DNA: TGTGCCAGCAGTTTTACGCGTGAAAAACTGTTTTTT
clone size: few
V gene: TRBV2
J gene: TRBJ1-4
D gene: .

CDR3 protein: CATSGLEWGQGKYYNEQFF
CDR3 DNA: TGTGCCACCAGTGGCTTAGAATGGGGACAGGGGAAATACTACAATGAGCAGTTCTTC
clone size: .
V gene: TRBV24-1
J gene: TRBJ2-1
D gene: TRBD1

CDR3 protein: CASRPAGSGSDEQFF
CDR3 DNA: TGTGCCAGCAGACCCGCGGGGAGCGGGAGTGATGAGCAGTTCTTC
clone size: .
V gene: TRBV6-5
J gene: TRBJ2-1
D gene: TRBD2

CDR3 protein: CASCGRPQETQYF
CDR3 DNA: TGTGCCAGCTGCGGGCGACCACAAGAGACCCAGTACTTC
clone size: .
V gene: TRBV18
J gene: TRBJ2-5
D gene: .

CDR3 protein: CASSRVAGTDTQYF
CDR3 DNA: TGTGCCAGCAGCCGAGTAGCGGGGACAGATACGCAGTATTTT
clone size: .
V gene: TRBV5-6
J gene: TRBJ2-3
D gene: TRBD2

CDR3 protein: CAWRLSAEAFF
CDR3 DNA: TGTGCCTGGAGACTAAGCGCTGAAGCTTTCTTT
clone size: .
V gene: TRBV30
J gene: TRBJ1-1
D gene: .

CDR3 protein: CASSPGQNTEAFF
CDR3 DNA: TGTGCCAGCAGCCCCGGACAGAACACTGAAGCTTTCTTT
clone size: .
V gene: TRBV6-2/TRBV6-3
J gene: TRBJ1-1
D gene: .

CDR3 protein: CACMDNSYEQYF
CDR3 DNA: TGTGCCTGTATGGACAACTCCTACGAGCAGTACTTC
clone size: once
V gene: TRBV30
J gene: TRBJ2-7
D gene: .

CDR3 protein: CASSLWGPGEQYF
CDR3 DNA: TGTGCCAGCAGTTTATGGGGGCCGGGGGAGCAGTACTTC
clone size: .
V gene: TRBV12-3/TRBV12-4
J gene: TRBJ2-7
D gene: .

CDR3 protein: CASSLVPTRETQYF
CDR3 DNA: TGTGCCAGCAGTTTAGTGCCGACCAGGGAGACCCAGTACTTC
clone size: .
V gene: TRBV28
J gene: TRBJ2-5
D gene: .

CDR3 protein: CASSKFRAGRSTDTQYF
CDR3 DNA: TGTGCCAGCAGCAAATTTCGAGCAGGGAGAAGCACAGATACGCAGTATTTT
clone size: few
V gene: TRBV21-1
J gene: TRBJ2-3
D gene: .

CDR3 protein: CASSRGDRASEQYF
CDR3 DNA: TGTGCCAGCAGCCGAGGGGACAGGGCTAGCGAGCAGTACTTC
clone size: .
V gene: TRBV3-1/TRBV3-2
J gene: TRBJ2-7
D gene: TRBD1

CDR3 protein: CASSEGTGVGYTF
CDR3 DNA: TGTGCCAGCAGTGAGGGGACAGGGGTCGGCTACACCTTC
clone size: .
V gene: TRBV6-4
J gene: TRBJ1-2
D gene: TRBD1

CDR3 protein: CASSYSGLAGVQYF
CDR3 DNA: TGTGCCAGCAGTTACTCTGGACTAGCGGGAGTGCAGTACTTC
clone size: .
V gene: TRBV6-5
J gene: TRBJ2-7
D gene: TRBD2

CDR3 protein: CASSKKSTVAGVGYEQYF
CDR3 DNA: TGTGCCAGCAGCAAAAAATCCACGGTAGCGGGAGTCGGCTACGAGCAGTACTTC
clone size: once
V gene: TRBV21-1
J gene: TRBJ2-7
D gene: .

CDR3 protein: CASSVGGAVGTEAFF
CDR3 DNA: TGTGCCAGCAGCGTAGGTGGGGCGGTCGGCACTGAAGCTTTCTTT
clone size: .
V gene: TRBV9
J gene: TRBJ1-1
D gene: .

CDR3 protein: CASANRVSGGYTF
CDR3 DNA: TGTGCCAGCGCGAACAGGGTATCTGGGGGCTACACCTTC
clone size: .
V gene: TRBV27
J gene: TRBJ1-2
D gene: .

CDR3 protein: CASSYGSRSPLHF
CDR3 DNA: TGTGCCAGCAGTTACGGGTCTCGTTCACCCCTCCACTTT
clone size: .
V gene: TRBV6-5
J gene: TRBJ1-6
D gene: .

CDR3 protein: CASSQVPGIIYGYTF
CDR3 DNA: TGCGCCAGCAGCCAAGTCCCAGGGATCATCTATGGCTACACCTTC
clone size: .
V gene: TRBV4-1
J gene: TRBJ1-2
D gene: .

CDR3 protein: CASSSTGSNQPQHF
CDR3 DNA: TGTGCCAGCAGCTCGACAGGGAGCAATCAGCCCCAGCATTTT
clone size: .
V gene: TRBV7-8
J gene: TRBJ1-5
D gene: TRBD1

CDR3 protein: CAWSFRSSTDTQYF
CDR3 DNA: TGTGCCTGGAGTTTTCGTTCTAGCACAGATACGCAGTATTTT
clone size: .
V gene: TRBV30
J gene: TRBJ2-3
D gene: .

CDR3 protein: CASSQTGPGREKLFF
CDR3 DNA: TGTGCCAGCAGTCAGACCGGGCCCGGGAGGGAAAAACTGTTTTTT
clone size: once
V gene: TRBV6-2/TRBV6-3
J gene: TRBJ1-4
D gene: .

CDR3 protein: CASSSTFSGQETQYF
CDR3 DNA: TGCGCCAGCAGCTCCACCTTTTCGGGCCAAGAGACCCAGTACTTC
clone size: .
V gene: TRBV5-1
J gene: TRBJ2-5
D gene: .

CDR3 protein: CASNKQGSTEAFF
CDR3 DNA: TGTGCCAGCAACAAACAGGGGAGCACTGAAGCTTTCTTT
clone size: once
V gene: TRBV6-5
J gene: TRBJ1-1
D gene: TRBD1

CDR3 protein: CAGIRWEAGANVLTF
CDR3 DNA: TGTGCCGGTATTAGGTGGGAGGCCGGGGCCAACGTCCTGACTTTC
clone size: .
V gene: TRBV21-1
J gene: TRBJ2-6
D gene: .

CDR3 protein: CASSLDGNSPLHF
CDR3 DNA: TGTGCCAGCAGCTTAGACGGAAATTCACCCCTCCACTTT
clone size: .
V gene: TRBV7-8
J gene: TRBJ1-6
D gene: .

CDR3 protein: CASSQEFRRYGYTF
CDR3 DNA: TGCGCCAGCAGCCAAGAATTCCGGAGGTATGGCTACACCTTC
clone size: once
V gene: TRBV4-3
J gene: TRBJ1-2
D gene: .

CDR3 protein: CASSLAGGPTEAFF
CDR3 DNA: TGTGCCAGCAGCTTAGCTGGGGGGCCCACTGAAGCTTTCTTT
clone size: .
V gene: TRBV7-8
J gene: TRBJ1-1
D gene: .

CDR3 protein: CASTSDRGSYQPQHF
CDR3 DNA: TGTGCCAGTACCTCGGACAGGGGATCATATCAGCCCCAGCATTTT
clone size: once
V gene: TRBV19
J gene: TRBJ1-5
D gene: TRBD1

CDR3 protein: CASSRGTSGGETQYF
CDR3 DNA: TGTGCCAGCAGTCGGGGGACTAGCGGAGGAGAGACCCAGTACTTC
clone size: .
V gene: TRBV27
J gene: TRBJ2-5
D gene: TRBD2

CDR3 protein: CATGDDGAGYNEQFF
CDR3 DNA: TGTGCCACGGGGGACGACGGAGCCGGCTACAATGAGCAGTTCTTC
clone size: .
V gene: TRBV10-3
J gene: TRBJ2-1
D gene: .

CDR3 protein: CASSSGADTQYF
CDR3 DNA: TGTGCCAGCAGTAGCGGGGCAGATACGCAGTATTTT
clone size: few
V gene: TRBV7-3
J gene: TRBJ2-3
D gene: TRBD2

CDR3 protein: CASSSLTSGSYEQYF
CDR3 DNA: TGTGCCAGCAGCTCCCTGACTAGCGGCTCCTACGAGCAGTACTTC
clone size: once
V gene: TRBV5-7
J gene: TRBJ2-7
D gene: TRBD2

CDR3 protein: CSVVSGPGAYEQYF
CDR3 DNA: TGCAGCGTTGTAAGCGGCCCAGGGGCCTACGAGCAGTACTTC
clone size: .
V gene: TRBV29-1
J gene: TRBJ2-7
D gene: .

CDR3 protein: CASSGGPSGAGNTIYF
CDR3 DNA: TGTGCCAGCAGCGGCGGGCCTTCCGGCGCTGGAAACACCATATATTTT
clone size: .
V gene: TRBV7-9
J gene: TRBJ1-3
D gene: .

CDR3 protein: CASSAQGAGYNSPLHF
CDR3 DNA: TGTGCCAGCAGCGCACAGGGGGCAGGCTATAATTCACCCCTCCACTTT
clone size: .
V gene: TRBV7-6
J gene: TRBJ1-6
D gene: TRBD1

CDR3 protein: CASSEERTGYGYTF
CDR3 DNA: TGCGCCAGCAGTGAGGAGAGGACAGGTTATGGCTACACCTTC
clone size: .
V gene: TRBV10-2
J gene: TRBJ1-2
D gene: TRBD1

CDR3 protein: CASSRTGIGELFF
CDR3 DNA: TGTGCCAGCAGCCGGACAGGGATCGGGGAGCTGTTTTTT
clone size: .
V gene: TRBV4-2
J gene: TRBJ2-2
D gene: TRBD1

CDR3 protein: CASSFFPQEGALF
CDR3 DNA: TGTGCCAGCAGTTTTTTCCCCCAGGAAGGTGCGCTCTTC
clone size: once
V gene: TRBV12-3/TRBV12-4
J gene: TRBJ2-1
D gene: .